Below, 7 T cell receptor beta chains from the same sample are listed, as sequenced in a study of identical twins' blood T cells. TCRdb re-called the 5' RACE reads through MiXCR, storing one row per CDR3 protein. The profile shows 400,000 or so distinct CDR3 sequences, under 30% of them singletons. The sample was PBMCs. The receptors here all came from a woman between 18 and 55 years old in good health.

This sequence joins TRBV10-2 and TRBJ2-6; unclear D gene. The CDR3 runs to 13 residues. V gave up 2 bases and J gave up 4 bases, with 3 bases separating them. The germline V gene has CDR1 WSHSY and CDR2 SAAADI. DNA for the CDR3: TGCGCCAGCAGTGAGCAGGGGGCCAACGTCCTGACTTTC. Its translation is CASSEQGANVLTF.

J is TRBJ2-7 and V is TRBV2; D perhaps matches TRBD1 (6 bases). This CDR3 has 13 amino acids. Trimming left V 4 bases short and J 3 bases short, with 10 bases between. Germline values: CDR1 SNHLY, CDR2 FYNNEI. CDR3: CASSGNRDYEQYF. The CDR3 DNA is TGTGCCAGCAGTGGAAACAGGGACTACGAGCAGTACTTC.

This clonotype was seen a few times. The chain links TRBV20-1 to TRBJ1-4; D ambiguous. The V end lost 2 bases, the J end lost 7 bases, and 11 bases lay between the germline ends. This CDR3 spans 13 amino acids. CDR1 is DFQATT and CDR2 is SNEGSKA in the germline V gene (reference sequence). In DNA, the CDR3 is TGCAGTGCTAGATCCCCTGGAGGTGAAAAACTGTTTTTT. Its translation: CSARSPGGEKLFF.

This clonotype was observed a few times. The CDR3 coding sequence is TGCAGTGCTAGGGGGGCGCGGGGCTACACCTTC. Translation gives CSARGARGYTF. The chain combines TRBV20-1 with TRBJ1-2, with TRBD1 as a possible D gene (6 bases). Trimming took off 3 bases at V and 8 bases at J, with 10 bases between the two ends. Germline V CDR1 and CDR2: DFQATT, SNEGSKA (reference sequence). This CDR3 is built from 11 residues.

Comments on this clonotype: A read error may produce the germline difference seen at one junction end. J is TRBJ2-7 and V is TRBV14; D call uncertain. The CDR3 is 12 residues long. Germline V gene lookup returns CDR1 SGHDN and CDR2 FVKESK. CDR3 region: CANSQVNYEQYF. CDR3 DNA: TGTGCCAACAGCCAAGTAAACTACGAGCAGTACTTC.

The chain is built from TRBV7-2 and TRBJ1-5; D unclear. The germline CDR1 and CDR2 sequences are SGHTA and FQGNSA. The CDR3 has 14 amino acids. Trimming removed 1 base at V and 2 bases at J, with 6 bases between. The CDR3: CASSLGPGNQPQHF. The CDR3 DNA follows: TGTGCCAGCAGCTTAGGTCCGGGCAATCAGCCCCAGCATTTT.

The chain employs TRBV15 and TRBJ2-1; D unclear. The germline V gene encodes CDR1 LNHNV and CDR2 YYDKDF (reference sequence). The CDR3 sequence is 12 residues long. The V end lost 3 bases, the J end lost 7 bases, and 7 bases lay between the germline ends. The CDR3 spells CATSSLRNEQFF. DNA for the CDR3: TGTGCCACCAGCAGCCTAAGAAATGAGCAGTTCTTC.